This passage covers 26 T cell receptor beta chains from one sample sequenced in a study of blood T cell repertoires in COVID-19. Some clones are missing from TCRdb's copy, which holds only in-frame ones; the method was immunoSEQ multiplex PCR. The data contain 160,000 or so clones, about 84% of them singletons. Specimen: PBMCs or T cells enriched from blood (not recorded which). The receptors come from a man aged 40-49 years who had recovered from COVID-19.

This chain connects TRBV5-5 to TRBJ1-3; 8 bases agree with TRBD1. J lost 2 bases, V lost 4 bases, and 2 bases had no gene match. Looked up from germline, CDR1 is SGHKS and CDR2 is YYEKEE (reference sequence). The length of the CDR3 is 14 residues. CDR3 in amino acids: CASSPGGTGNTIYF. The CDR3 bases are TGTGCCAGCAGCCCAGGGGGCACTGGAAACACCATATATTTT.

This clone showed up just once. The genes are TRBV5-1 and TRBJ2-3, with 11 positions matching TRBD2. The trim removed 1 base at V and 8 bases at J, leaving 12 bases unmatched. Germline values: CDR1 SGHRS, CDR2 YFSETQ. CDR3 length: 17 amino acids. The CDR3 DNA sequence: TGCGCCAGCAGCTTGCAAGGAGGGACTAGCGGTTCGGGTACGCAGTATTTT. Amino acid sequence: CASSLQGGTSGSGTQYF.

The CDR3 is CASRRTGYRDGYTF. Here the CDR3 DNA reads TGTGCCAGCAGACGGACGGGGTATAGGGATGGCTACACCTTC. The V call is TRBV6-5, the J call TRBJ1-2, with no clear D. Germline assignment: CDR1 MNHEY and CDR2 SVGAGI. V was shortened by 6 bases and J by 6 bases, with 17 bases between the two germline ends. The CDR3 loop spans 14 amino acids.

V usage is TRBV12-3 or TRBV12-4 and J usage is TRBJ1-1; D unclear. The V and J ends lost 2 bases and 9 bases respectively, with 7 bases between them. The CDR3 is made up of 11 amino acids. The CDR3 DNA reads TGTGCCAGCAGTTTAAAACAACAAGCTTTCTTT. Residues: CASSLKQQAFF.

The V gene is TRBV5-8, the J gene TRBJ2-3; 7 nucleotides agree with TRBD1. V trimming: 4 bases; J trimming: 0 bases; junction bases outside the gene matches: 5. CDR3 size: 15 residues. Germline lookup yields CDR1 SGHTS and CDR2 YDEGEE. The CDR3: CASSEGTASTDTQYF. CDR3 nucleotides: TGTGCCAGCAGCGAAGGGACAGCAAGCACAGATACGCAGTATTTT.

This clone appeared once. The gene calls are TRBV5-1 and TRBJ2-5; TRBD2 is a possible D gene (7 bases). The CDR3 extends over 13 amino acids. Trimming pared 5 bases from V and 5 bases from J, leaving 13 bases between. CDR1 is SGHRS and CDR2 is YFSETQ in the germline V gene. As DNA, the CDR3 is TGCGCCAGCAGTTCGGGGGGCGGGGAGACCCAGTACTTC. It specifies CASSSGGGETQYF. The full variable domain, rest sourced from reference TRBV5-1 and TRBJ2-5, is KAGVTQTPRYLIKTRGQQVTLSCSPISGHRSVSWYQQTPGQGLQFLFEYFSETQRNKGNFPGRFSGRQFSNSRSEMNVSTLELGDSALYLCASSSGGGETQYFGPGTRLLVL.

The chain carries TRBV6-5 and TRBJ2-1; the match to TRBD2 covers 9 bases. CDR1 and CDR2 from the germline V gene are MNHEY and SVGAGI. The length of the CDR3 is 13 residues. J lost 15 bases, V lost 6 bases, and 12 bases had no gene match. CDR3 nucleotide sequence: TGTGCCAGCAGGCCTACTGGGACTAGCCTCCTGTTCTTC. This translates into CASRPTGTSLLFF.

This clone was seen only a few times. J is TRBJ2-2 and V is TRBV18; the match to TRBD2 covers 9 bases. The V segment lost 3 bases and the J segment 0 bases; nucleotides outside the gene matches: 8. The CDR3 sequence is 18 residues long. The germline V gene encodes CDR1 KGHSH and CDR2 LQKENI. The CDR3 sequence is CASSPRLLAGSNTGELFF. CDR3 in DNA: TGTGCCAGCTCACCCAGGCTGCTAGCGGGGTCGAACACCGGGGAGCTGTTTTTT.

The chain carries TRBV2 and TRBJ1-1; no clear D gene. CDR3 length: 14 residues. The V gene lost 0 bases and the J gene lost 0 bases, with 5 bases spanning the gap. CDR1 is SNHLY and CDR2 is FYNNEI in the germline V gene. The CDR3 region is CASSEASVNTEAFF. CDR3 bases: TGTGCCAGCAGTGAAGCGAGTGTGAACACTGAAGCTTTCTTT.

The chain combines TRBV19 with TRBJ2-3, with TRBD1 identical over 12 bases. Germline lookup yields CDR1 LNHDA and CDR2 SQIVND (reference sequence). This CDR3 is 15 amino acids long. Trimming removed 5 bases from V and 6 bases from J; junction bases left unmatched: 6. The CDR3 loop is CASSGTGGPLDTQYF. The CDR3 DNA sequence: TGTGCCAGTAGTGGGACAGGGGGCCCCCTGGATACGCAGTATTTT.

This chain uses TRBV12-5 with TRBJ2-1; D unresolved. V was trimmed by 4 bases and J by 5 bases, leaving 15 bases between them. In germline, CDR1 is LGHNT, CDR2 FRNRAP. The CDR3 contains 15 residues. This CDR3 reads CASGSGLTANNEQFF. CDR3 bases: TGTGCTAGTGGTTCCGGCCTAACAGCTAACAATGAGCAGTTCTTC. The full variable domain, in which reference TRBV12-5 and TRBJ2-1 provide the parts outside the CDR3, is DARVTQTPRHKVTEMGQEVTMRCQPILGHNTVFWYRQTMMQGLELLAYFRNRAPLDDSGMPKDRFSAEMPDATLATLKIQPSEPRDSAVYFCASGSGLTANNEQFFGPGTRLTVL.

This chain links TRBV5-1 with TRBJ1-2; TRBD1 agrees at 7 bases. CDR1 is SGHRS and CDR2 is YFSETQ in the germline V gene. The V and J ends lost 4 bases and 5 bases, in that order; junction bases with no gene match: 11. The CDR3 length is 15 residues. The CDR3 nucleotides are TGCGCCAGCAGCCGGACAGGTCTCCTGGATTATGGCTACACCTTC. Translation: CASSRTGLLDYGYTF. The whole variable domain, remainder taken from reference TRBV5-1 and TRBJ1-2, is KAGVTQTPRYLIKTRGQQVTLSCSPISGHRSVSWYQQTPGQGLQFLFEYFSETQRNKGNFPGRFSGRQFSNSRSEMNVSTLELGDSALYLCASSRTGLLDYGYTFGSGTRLTVV.

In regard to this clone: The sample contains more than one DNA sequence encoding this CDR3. The CDR3 loop reads CASSLGQGANYGYTF. The CDR3, as DNA: TGCGCCAGCAGCTTGGGTCAGGGGGCTAACTATGGCTACACCTTC. J is TRBJ1-2 and V is TRBV5-1; 7 nucleotides agree with TRBD1. Germline trimming cut 0 bases from V and 0 bases from J; bases unmatched to any gene: 2. The germline V gene encodes CDR1 SGHRS and CDR2 YFSETQ. The CDR3 loop spans 15 amino acids.

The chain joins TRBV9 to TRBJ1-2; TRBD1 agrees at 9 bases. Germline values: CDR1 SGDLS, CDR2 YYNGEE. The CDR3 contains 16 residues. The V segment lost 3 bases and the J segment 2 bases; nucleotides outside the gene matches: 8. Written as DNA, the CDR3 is TGTGCCAGCAGCGACCCGGAGACAGGGGGAAACTATGGCTACACCTTC. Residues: CASSDPETGGNYGYTF.

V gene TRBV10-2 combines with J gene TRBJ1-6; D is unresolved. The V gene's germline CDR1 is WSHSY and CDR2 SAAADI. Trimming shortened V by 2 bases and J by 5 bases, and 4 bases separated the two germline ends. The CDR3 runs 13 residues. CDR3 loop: CASSETDNSPLHF. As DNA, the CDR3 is TGCGCCAGCAGTGAGACAGATAATTCACCCCTCCACTTT.

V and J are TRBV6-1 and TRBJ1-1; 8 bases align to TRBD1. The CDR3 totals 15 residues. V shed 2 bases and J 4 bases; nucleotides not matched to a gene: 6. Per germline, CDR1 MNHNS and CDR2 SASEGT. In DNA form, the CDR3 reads TGTGCCAGCAGTGAATGGACAGGGCGAGGCACTGAAGCTTTCTTT. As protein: CASSEWTGRGTEAFF.

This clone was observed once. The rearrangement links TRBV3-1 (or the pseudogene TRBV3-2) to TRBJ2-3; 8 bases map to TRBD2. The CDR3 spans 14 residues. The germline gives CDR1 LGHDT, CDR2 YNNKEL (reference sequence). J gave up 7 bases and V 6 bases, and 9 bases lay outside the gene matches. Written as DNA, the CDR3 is TGTGCCAGCAGGCCGGGACTAGGAGTATATACGCAGTATTTT. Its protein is CASRPGLGVYTQYF.

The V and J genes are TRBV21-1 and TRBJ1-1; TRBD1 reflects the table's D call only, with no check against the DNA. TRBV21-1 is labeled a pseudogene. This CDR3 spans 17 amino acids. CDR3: CASSSSRAGESATEAFF. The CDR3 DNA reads TGTGCCAGCAGCTCCTCGAGGGCAGGGGAATCGGCCACTGAAGCTTTCTTT.

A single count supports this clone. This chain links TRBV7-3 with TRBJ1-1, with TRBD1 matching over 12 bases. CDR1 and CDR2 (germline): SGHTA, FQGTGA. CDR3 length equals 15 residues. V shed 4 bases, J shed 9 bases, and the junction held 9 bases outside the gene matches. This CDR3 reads CASSSGTGGDRQAFF. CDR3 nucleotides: TGTGCCAGCAGCTCCGGGACAGGGGGCGACCGGCAAGCTTTCTTT.

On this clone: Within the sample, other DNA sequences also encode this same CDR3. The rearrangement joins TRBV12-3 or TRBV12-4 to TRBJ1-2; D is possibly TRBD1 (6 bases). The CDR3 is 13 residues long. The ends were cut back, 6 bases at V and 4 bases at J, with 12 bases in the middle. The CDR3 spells CASSPQGPYGYTF. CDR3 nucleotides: TGTGCCAGCAGCCCACAGGGACCCTATGGCTACACCTTC.

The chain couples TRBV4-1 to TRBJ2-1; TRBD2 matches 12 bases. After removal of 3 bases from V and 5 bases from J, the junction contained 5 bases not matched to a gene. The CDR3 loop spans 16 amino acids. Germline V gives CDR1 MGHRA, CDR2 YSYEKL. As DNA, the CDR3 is TGCGCCAGCAGCCAGGAGACTAGCGGGGGAAACAATGAGCAGTTCTTC. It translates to CASSQETSGGNNEQFF.

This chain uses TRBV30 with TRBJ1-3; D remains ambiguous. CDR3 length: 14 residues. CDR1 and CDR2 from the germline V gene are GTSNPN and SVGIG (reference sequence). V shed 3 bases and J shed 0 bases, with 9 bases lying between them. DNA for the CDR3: TGTGCCTGGAGGACCCCAGGCTCTGGAAACACCATATATTTT. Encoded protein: CAWRTPGSGNTIYF.

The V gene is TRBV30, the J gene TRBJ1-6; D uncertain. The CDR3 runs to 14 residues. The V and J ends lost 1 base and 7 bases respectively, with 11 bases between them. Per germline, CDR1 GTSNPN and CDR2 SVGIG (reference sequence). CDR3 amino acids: CAWSGQYTNSPLHF. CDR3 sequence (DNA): TGTGCCTGGAGTGGGCAGTACACAAATTCACCCCTCCACTTT.

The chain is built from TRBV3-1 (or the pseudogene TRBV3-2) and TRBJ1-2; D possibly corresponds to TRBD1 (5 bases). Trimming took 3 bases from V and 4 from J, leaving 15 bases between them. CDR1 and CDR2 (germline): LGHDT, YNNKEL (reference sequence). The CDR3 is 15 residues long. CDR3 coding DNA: TGTGCCAGCAGCCAGGACAAGCGCCCGTCCTATGGCTACACCTTC. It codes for CASSQDKRPSYGYTF.

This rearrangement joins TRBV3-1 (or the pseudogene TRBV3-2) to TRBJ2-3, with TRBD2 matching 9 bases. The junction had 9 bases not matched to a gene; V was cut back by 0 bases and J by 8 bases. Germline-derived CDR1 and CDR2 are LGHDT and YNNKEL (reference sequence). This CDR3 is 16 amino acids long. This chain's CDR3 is CASSQEGTSIYGTQYF. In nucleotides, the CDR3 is TGTGCCAGCAGCCAAGAGGGGACTAGCATCTACGGTACGCAGTATTTT.

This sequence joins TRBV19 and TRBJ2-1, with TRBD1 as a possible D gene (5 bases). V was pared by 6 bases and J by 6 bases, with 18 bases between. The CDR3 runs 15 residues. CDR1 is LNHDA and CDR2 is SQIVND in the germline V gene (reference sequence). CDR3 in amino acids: CASSTGLGRINEQFF. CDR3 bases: TGTGCCAGTAGCACCGGTCTGGGGCGGATCAATGAGCAGTTCTTC.